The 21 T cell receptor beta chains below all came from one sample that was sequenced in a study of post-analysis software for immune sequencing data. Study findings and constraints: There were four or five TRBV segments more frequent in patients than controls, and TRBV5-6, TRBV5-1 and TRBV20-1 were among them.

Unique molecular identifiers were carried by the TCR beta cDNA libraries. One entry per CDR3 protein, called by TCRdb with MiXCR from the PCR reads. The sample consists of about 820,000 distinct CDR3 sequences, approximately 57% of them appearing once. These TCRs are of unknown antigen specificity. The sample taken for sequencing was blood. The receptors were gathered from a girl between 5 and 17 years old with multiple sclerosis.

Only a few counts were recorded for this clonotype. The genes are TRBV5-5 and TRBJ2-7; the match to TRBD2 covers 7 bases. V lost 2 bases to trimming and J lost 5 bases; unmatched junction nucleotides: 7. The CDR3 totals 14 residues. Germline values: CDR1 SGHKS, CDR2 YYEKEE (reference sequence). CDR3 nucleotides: TGTGCCAGCAGCTTAACCGGGAGGAGCCACGAGCAGTACTTC. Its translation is CASSLTGRSHEQYF.

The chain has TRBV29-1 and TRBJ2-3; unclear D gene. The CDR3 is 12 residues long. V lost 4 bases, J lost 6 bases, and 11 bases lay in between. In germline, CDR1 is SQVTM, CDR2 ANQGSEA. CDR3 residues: CSVVPPGDTQYF. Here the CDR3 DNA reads TGCAGCGTTGTCCCCCCCGGGGATACGCAGTATTTT.

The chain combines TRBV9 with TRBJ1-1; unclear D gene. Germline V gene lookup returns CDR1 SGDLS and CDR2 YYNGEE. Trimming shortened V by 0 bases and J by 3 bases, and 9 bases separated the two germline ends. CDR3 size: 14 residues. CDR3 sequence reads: CASSVGVIDTEAFF. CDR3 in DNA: TGTGCCAGCAGCGTAGGGGTGATAGACACTGAAGCTTTCTTT.

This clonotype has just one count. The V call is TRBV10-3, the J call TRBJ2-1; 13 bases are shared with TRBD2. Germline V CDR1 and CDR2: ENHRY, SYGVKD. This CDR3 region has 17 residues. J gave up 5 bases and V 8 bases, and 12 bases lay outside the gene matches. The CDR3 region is CAIGSLAGGPGHNEQFF. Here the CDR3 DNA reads TGTGCCATCGGCTCACTAGCGGGAGGGCCGGGACACAATGAGCAGTTCTTC.

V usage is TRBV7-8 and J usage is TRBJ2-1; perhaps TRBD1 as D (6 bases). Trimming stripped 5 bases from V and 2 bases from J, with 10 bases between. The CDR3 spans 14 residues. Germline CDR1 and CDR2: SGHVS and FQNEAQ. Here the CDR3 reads CASSRTETYNEQFF. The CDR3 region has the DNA TGTGCCAGCAGCAGGACAGAGACCTACAATGAGCAGTTCTTC.

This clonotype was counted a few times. Here the CDR3 reads CASSQFGGASVLTF. Written as DNA, the CDR3 is TGTGCCAGCAGCCAATTCGGCGGAGCGAGCGTCCTGACTTTC. The gene calls are TRBV14 and TRBJ2-6; the D is unclear. With 2 bases removed from V and 12 bases from J, the gap between germline ends came to 14 bases. In germline, CDR1 is SGHDN, CDR2 FVKESK. This CDR3 has 14 amino acids.

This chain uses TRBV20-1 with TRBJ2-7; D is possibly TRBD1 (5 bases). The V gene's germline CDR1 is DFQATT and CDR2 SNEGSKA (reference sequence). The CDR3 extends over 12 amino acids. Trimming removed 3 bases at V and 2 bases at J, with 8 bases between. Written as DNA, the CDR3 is TGCAGTGCTAGCCAGGGAACCTACGAGCAGTACTTC. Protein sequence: CSASQGTYEQYF.

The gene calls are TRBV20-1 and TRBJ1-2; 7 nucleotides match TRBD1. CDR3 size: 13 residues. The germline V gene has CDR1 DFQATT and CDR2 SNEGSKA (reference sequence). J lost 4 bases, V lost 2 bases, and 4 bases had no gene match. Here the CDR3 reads CSARSGGGYGYTF. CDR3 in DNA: TGCAGTGCTAGATCAGGGGGTGGCTATGGCTACACCTTC.

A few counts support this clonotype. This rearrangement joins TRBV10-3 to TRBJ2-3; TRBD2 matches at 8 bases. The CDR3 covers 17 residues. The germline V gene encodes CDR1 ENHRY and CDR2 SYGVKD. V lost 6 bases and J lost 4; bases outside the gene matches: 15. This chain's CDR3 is CAIRRGGGGTSADTQYF. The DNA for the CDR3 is TGTGCCATCAGACGCGGGGGCGGGGGGACGAGCGCAGATACGCAGTATTTT.

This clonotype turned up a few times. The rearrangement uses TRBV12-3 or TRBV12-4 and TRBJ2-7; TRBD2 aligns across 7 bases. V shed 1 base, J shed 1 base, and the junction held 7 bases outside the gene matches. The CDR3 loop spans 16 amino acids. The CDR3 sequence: CASSLVVAGLSYEQYF. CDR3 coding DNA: TGTGCCAGCAGTTTAGTCGTAGCGGGTCTTTCCTACGAGCAGTACTTC.

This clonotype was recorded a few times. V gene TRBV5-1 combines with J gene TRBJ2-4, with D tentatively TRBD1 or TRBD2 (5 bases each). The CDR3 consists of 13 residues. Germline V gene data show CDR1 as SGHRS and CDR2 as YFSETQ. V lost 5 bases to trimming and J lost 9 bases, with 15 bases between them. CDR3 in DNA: TGCGCCAGCAGGGGGACCAGGGACGCCATTCAGTACTTC. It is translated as CASRGTRDAIQYF.

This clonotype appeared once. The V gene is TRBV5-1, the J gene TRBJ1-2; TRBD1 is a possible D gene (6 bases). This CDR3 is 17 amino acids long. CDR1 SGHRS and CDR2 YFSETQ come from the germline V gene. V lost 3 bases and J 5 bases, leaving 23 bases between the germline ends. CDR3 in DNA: TGCGCCAGCAGCTCCCGTTCCGGGACACCCCGAGGGTATGGCTACACCTTC. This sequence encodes CASSSRSGTPRGYGYTF.

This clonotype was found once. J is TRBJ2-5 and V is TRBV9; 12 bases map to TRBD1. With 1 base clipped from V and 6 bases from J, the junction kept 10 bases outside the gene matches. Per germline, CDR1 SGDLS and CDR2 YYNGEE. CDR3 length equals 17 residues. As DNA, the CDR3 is TGTGCCAGCAGCGTAAGAGGGACAGGGGGCAATCAACAGACCCAGTACTTC. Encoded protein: CASSVRGTGGNQQTQYF.

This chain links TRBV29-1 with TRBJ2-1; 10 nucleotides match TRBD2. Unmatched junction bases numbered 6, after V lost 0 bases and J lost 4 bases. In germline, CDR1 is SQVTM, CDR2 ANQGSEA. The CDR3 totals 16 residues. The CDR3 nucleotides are TGCAGCGTTGAAGACTATCTAGCGGGAGCTTACAATGAGCAGTTCTTC. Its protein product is CSVEDYLAGAYNEQFF.

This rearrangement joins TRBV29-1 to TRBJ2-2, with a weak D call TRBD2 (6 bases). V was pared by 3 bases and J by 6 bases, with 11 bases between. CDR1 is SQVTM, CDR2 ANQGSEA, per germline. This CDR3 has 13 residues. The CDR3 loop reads CSVDFAGSGELFF. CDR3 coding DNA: TGCAGCGTTGACTTCGCGGGGTCCGGGGAGCTGTTTTTT.

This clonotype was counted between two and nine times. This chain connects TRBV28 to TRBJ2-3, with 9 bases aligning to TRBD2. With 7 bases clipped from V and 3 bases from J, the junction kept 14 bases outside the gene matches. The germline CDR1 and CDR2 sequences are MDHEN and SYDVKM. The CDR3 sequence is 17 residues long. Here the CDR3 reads CASTEGGRVSKTDTQYF. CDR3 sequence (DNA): TGTGCCAGCACCGAAGGCGGGAGGGTGAGCAAAACAGATACGCAGTATTTT.

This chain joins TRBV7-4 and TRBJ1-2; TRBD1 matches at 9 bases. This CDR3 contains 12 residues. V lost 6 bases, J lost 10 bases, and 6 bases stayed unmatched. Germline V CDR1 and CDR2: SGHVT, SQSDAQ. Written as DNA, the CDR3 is TGTGCCAGCAGTCGGGACAGGGACTTCTACACCTTC. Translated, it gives CASSRDRDFYTF.

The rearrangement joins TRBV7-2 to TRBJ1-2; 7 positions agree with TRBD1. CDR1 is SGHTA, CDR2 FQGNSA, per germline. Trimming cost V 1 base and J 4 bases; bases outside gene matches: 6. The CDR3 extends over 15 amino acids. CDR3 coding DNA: TGTGCCAGCAGCTTAGAATGGGGGGACAGCTATGGCTACACCTTC. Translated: CASSLEWGDSYGYTF.

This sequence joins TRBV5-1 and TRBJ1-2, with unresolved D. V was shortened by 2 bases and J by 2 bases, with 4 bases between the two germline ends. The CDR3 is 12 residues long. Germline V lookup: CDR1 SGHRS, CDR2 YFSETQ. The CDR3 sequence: CASSFQNYGYTF. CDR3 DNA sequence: TGCGCCAGCAGCTTCCAGAACTATGGCTACACCTTC.

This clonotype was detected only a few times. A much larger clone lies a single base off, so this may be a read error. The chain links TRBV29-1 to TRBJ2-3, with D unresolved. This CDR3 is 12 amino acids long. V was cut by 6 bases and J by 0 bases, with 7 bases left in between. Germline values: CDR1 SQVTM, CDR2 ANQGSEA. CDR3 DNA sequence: TGCAGCGTCGCCGATAGCACAGATACGCAGTATTTT. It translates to CSVADSTDTQYF.

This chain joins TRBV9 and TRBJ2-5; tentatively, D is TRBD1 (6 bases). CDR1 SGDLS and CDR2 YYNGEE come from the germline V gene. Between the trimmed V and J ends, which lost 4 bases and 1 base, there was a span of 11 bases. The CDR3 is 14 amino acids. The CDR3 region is CASSHGQIQETQYF. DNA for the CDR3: TGTGCCAGCAGCCATGGACAGATCCAAGAGACCCAGTACTTC.